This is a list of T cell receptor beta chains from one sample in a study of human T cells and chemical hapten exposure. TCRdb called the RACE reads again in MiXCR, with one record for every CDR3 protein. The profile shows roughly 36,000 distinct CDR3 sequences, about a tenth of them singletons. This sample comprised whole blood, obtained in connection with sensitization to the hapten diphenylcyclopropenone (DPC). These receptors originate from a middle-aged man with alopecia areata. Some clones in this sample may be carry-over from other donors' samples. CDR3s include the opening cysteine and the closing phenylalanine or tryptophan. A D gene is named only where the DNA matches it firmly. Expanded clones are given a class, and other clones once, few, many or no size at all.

CDR3 protein: CASSFPGNEQYF; CDR3 DNA: TGTGCCAGCAGTTTCCCGGGGAACGAGCAGTACTTC; J gene: TRBJ2-7; CDR3 length: 12; D gene: NA; clone size: NA; V gene: TRBV27
CDR3 protein: CASSQGSGTSGNLAKNIQYF; CDR3 DNA: TGTGCCAGCAGCCAAGGCTCAGGGACTAGCGGCAATCTAGCCAAAAACATTCAGTACTTC; J gene: TRBJ2-4; CDR3 length: 20; D gene: TRBD2; clone size: many; V gene: TRBV4-2
CDR3 protein: CAIMKDRADEQFF; CDR3 DNA: TGTGCCATCATGAAGGACAGGGCGGATGAGCAGTTCTTC; J gene: TRBJ2-1; CDR3 length: 13; D gene: TRBD1; clone size: once; V gene: TRBV10-3
CDR3 protein: CASSQNTGELFF; CDR3 DNA: TGCGCCAGCAGCCAAAACACCGGGGAGCTGTTTTTT; J gene: TRBJ2-2; CDR3 length: 12; D gene: NA; clone size: NA; V gene: TRBV4-3
CDR3 protein: CASSPPTGEGWNQPQHF; CDR3 DNA: TGTGCCAGCTCACCACCTACAGGGGAAGGTTGGAATCAGCCCCAGCATTTT; J gene: TRBJ1-5; CDR3 length: 17; D gene: TRBD1; clone size: many; V gene: TRBV18
CDR3 protein: CAISSRTGTSSNEQFF; CDR3 DNA: TGTGCCATCAGTAGTAGGACAGGGACCTCCTCCAATGAGCAGTTCTTC; J gene: TRBJ2-1; CDR3 length: 16; D gene: TRBD1; clone size: NA; V gene: TRBV10-3
CDR3 protein: CASLRARGETQYF; CDR3 DNA: TGTGCCAGTCTTCGGGCGAGGGGTGAGACCCAGTACTTC; J gene: TRBJ2-5; CDR3 length: 13; D gene: NA; clone size: many; V gene: TRBV6-2/TRBV6-3
CDR3 protein: CASSGQELYGYTF; CDR3 DNA: TGTGCCAGCAGCGGCCAGGAGCTATATGGCTACACCTTC; J gene: TRBJ1-2; CDR3 length: 13; D gene: NA; clone size: many; V gene: TRBV5-4
CDR3 protein: CASSLRDSGRAVWQFF; CDR3 DNA: TGTGCCAGCAGTTTAAGGGATAGCGGGAGGGCGGTCTGGCAGTTCTTC; J gene: TRBJ2-1; CDR3 length: 16; D gene: TRBD2; clone size: many; V gene: TRBV28
CDR3 protein: CASSPAEIYGYTF; CDR3 DNA: TGTGCCAGCAGCCCCGCAGAGATCTATGGCTACACCTTC; J gene: TRBJ1-2; CDR3 length: 13; D gene: NA; clone size: many; V gene: TRBV7-9
CDR3 protein: CASSLILGAREQYF; CDR3 DNA: TGTGCCAGCAGCTTAATCTTGGGGGCGCGAGAGCAGTACTTC; J gene: TRBJ2-7; CDR3 length: 14; D gene: NA; clone size: few; V gene: TRBV7-9
CDR3 protein: CATSERTENEKLFF; CDR3 DNA: TGTGCCACCAGTGAGCGGACCGAGAATGAAAAACTGTTTTTT; J gene: TRBJ1-4; CDR3 length: 14; D gene: NA; clone size: many; V gene: TRBV24-1
CDR3 protein: CASSYSLSRGDTQYF; CDR3 DNA: TGTGCCAGCAGTTATTCACTTAGCAGGGGGGATACGCAGTATTTT; J gene: TRBJ2-3; CDR3 length: 15; D gene: TRBD1; clone size: NA; V gene: TRBV28
CDR3 protein: CASSLSGHSNYGYTF; CDR3 DNA: TGCGCCAGCAGCCTGTCGGGACACTCTAACTATGGCTACACCTTC; J gene: TRBJ1-2; CDR3 length: 15; D gene: NA; clone size: few; V gene: TRBV5-1
CDR3 protein: CASSLGNAGTDTQYF; CDR3 DNA: TGTGCCAGCAGCTTAGGTAATGCGGGCACAGATACGCAGTATTTT; J gene: TRBJ2-3; CDR3 length: 15; D gene: NA; clone size: many; V gene: TRBV11-2
CDR3 protein: CASSSGTLNSPLHF; CDR3 DNA: TGTGCCAGCAGTAGCGGGACCCTCAATTCACCCCTCCACTTT; J gene: TRBJ1-6; CDR3 length: 14; D gene: NA; clone size: many; V gene: TRBV28
CDR3 protein: CSAPAGVRETQYF; CDR3 DNA: TGCAGTGCTCCAGCGGGAGTAAGAGAGACCCAGTACTTC; J gene: TRBJ2-5; CDR3 length: 13; D gene: TRBD2; clone size: many; V gene: TRBV20-1
CDR3 protein: CASSGSSYNEQFF; CDR3 DNA: TGTGCCAGCAGTGGAAGCTCCTACAATGAGCAGTTCTTC; J gene: TRBJ2-1; CDR3 length: 13; D gene: NA; clone size: NA; V gene: TRBV27
CDR3 protein: CASGSGTGSEADTQYF; CDR3 DNA: TGTGCTAGTGGTTCCGGTACAGGGTCAGAGGCAGATACGCAGTATTTT; J gene: TRBJ2-3; CDR3 length: 16; D gene: NA; clone size: many; V gene: TRBV12-5
CDR3 protein: CAISDRGEQFF; CDR3 DNA: TGTGCCATCAGTGACAGGGGCGAGCAGTTCTTC; J gene: TRBJ2-1; CDR3 length: 11; D gene: NA; clone size: many; V gene: TRBV10-3
CDR3 protein: CASSQRSIDEQFF; CDR3 DNA: TGTGCCAGCAGCCAGCGGAGCATCGACGAGCAGTTCTTC; J gene: TRBJ2-1; CDR3 length: 13; D gene: NA; clone size: NA; V gene: TRBV7-2
CDR3 protein: CASSLAFEADTQYF; CDR3 DNA: TGTGCCAGCAGCTTGGCCTTTGAGGCAGATACGCAGTATTTT; J gene: TRBJ2-3; CDR3 length: 14; D gene: NA; clone size: many; V gene: TRBV5-4
CDR3 protein: CASKRPNLNTEAFF; CDR3 DNA: TGTGCCAGCAAAAGACCCAATTTGAACACTGAAGCTTTCTTT; J gene: TRBJ1-1; CDR3 length: 14; D gene: NA; clone size: many; V gene: TRBV28
CDR3 protein: CASSQDKVAIDTQYF; CDR3 DNA: TGCGCCAGCAGCCAAGATAAGGTCGCAATTGATACGCAGTATTTT; J gene: TRBJ2-3; CDR3 length: 15; D gene: NA; clone size: few; V gene: TRBV4-3
CDR3 protein: CASSVKATYEQYF; CDR3 DNA: TGTGCCAGCAGCGTAAAGGCCACCTACGAGCAGTACTTC; J gene: TRBJ2-7; CDR3 length: 13; D gene: NA; clone size: many; V gene: TRBV9
CDR3 protein: CSARLGQGAVGYTF; CDR3 DNA: TGCAGCGCGAGGCTGGGACAGGGGGCCGTTGGCTACACCTTC; J gene: TRBJ1-2; CDR3 length: 14; D gene: TRBD1; clone size: many; V gene: TRBV29-1
CDR3 protein: CASSVAGLVLAGELFF; CDR3 DNA: TGCGCCAGCAGTGTGGCAGGCCTCGTATTAGCCGGGGAGCTGTTTTTT; J gene: TRBJ2-2; CDR3 length: 16; D gene: NA; clone size: many; V gene: TRBV10-1
CDR3 protein: CASSQDGRRTEAFF; CDR3 DNA: TGTGCCAGCAGCCAAGATGGGCGGAGGACTGAAGCTTTCTTT; J gene: TRBJ1-1; CDR3 length: 14; D gene: NA; clone size: NA; V gene: TRBV3-1
CDR3 protein: CSARDPRESDTQYF; CDR3 DNA: TGCAGTGCTAGAGACCCGCGAGAGTCAGATACGCAGTATTTT; J gene: TRBJ2-3; CDR3 length: 14; D gene: NA; clone size: NA; V gene: TRBV20-1
CDR3 protein: CASSYSKVNTEAFF; CDR3 DNA: TGTGCCAGCAGTTACTCGAAGGTTAACACTGAAGCTTTCTTT; J gene: TRBJ1-1; CDR3 length: 14; D gene: NA; clone size: many; V gene: TRBV6-2/TRBV6-3
CDR3 protein: CATSDIRQIRKNTEAFF; CDR3 DNA: TGTGCCACCAGTGATATTAGACAGATACGGAAGAACACTGAAGCTTTCTTT; J gene: TRBJ1-1; CDR3 length: 17; D gene: NA; clone size: many; V gene: TRBV24-1
CDR3 protein: CASTLNGGRGGTDTQYF; CDR3 DNA: TGTGCCAGCACCCTAAACGGCGGGAGGGGAGGGACAGATACGCAGTATTTT; J gene: TRBJ2-3; CDR3 length: 17; D gene: TRBD2; clone size: many; V gene: TRBV5-6